This T cell receptor (beta chain) was captured in a study of cytomegalovirus exposure and HLA in healthy donors. Study findings and constraints: In a later analysis, V- and J-gene trimming of beta chains associated with a DCLRE1C missense variant, replicated independently.

Concerning this clone itself: Its matching antigen is unknown.

PCR used 60 Vbeta primers and 13 Jbeta primers. Clones were sequenced by immunoSEQ multiplex PCR, and TCRdb holds only the in-frame ones, with some missing. Among approximately 150,000 clones listed, 77% were seen once. Germline lookup yields CDR1 PRHDT and CDR2 FYEKMQ (reference sequence). V shed 1 base and J shed 0 bases, with 5 bases lying between them. The CDR3 has 14 residues. V usage is TRBV13 and J usage is TRBJ2-3; D not certain. Source material: PBMCs. The sequence was obtained from a woman aged 25 to 39 in good health and CMV-seronegative. The CDR3 loop is CASSLVRSTDTQYF. DNA for the CDR3: TGTGCCAGCAGCTTAGTTCGGAGCACAGATACGCAGTATTTT. The full variable domain, in which reference TRBV13 and TRBJ2-3 provide the parts outside the CDR3, is AAGVIQSPRHLIKEKRETATLKCYPIPRHDTVYWYQQGPGQDPQFLISFYEKMQSDKGSIPDRFSAQQFSDYHSELNMSSLELGDSALYFCASSLVRSTDTQYFGPGTRLTVL.